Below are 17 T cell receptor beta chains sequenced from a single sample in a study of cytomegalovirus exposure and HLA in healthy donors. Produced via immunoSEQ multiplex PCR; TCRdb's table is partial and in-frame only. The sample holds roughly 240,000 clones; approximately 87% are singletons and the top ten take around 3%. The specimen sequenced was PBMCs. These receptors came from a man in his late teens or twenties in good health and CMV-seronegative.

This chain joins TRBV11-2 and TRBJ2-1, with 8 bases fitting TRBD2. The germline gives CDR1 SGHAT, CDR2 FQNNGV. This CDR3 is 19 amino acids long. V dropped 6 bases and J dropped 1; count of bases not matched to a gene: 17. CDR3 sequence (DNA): TGTGCCAGCAGAGCAGGTGACCCGGGGACTAGTGTATCCTACAATGAGCAGTTCTTC. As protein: CASRAGDPGTSVSYNEQFF.

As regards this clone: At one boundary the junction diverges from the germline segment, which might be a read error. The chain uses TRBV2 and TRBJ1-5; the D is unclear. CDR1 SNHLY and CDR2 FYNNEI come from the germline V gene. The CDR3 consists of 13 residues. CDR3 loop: CASSVRVHQSQHF. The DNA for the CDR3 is TGTGCCAGCAGTGTACGGGTCCATCAGTCCCAGCATTTT.

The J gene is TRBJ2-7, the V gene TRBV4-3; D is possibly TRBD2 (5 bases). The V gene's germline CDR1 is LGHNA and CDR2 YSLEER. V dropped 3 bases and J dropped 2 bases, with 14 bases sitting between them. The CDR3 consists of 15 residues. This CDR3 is CASSQLRAEAYEQYF. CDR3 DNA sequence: TGCGCCAGCAGCCAGCTAAGAGCGGAGGCCTACGAGCAGTACTTC.

The CDR3 reads CASSPPDRGTQYF. As DNA, the CDR3 is TGTGCCAGCTCACCACCAGACAGGGGTACGCAGTATTTT. The chain uses TRBV18 and TRBJ2-3; TRBD1 agrees at 8 bases. V shed 0 bases, J shed 8 bases, and the junction held 1 base outside the gene matches. The length of the CDR3 is 13 residues. Looked up from germline, CDR1 is KGHSH and CDR2 is LQKENI.

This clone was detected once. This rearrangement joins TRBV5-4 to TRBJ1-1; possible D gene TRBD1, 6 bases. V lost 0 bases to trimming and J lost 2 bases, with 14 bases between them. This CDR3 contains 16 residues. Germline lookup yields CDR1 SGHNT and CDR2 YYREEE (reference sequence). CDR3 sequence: CASSLGGRGPNTEAFF. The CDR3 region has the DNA TGTGCCAGCAGCTTGGGGGGCAGGGGACCCAACACTGAAGCTTTCTTT.

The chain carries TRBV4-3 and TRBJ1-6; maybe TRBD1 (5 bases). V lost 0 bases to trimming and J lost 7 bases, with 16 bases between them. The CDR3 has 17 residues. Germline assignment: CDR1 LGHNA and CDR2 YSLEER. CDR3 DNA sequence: TGCGCCAGCAGCCAAGATCCCATGGGGCAGTGGAATTCACCCCTCCACTTT. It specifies CASSQDPMGQWNSPLHF.

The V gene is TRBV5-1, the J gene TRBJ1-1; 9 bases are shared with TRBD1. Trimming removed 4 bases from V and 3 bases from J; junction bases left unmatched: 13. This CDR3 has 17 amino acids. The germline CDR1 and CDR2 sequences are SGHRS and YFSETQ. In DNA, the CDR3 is TGCGCCAGCAGCCGGGGGGACAGGGAGGTTCGGGACACTGAAGCTTTCTTT. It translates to CASSRGDREVRDTEAFF.

The CDR3 is CASSMMRANTGELFF. CDR3 coding DNA: TGTGCCAGTAGTATGATGCGGGCGAACACCGGGGAGCTGTTTTTT. J is TRBJ2-2 and V is TRBV19, with TRBD2 as a possible D gene (5 bases). Trimming took 3 bases from V and 0 from J, leaving 8 bases between them. Looked up from germline, CDR1 is LNHDA and CDR2 is SQIVND (reference sequence). The CDR3 has 15 residues.

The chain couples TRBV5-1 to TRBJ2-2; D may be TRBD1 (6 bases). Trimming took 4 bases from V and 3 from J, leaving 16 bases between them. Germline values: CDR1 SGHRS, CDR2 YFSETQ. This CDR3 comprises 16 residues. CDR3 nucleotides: TGCGCCAGCAGCGGCGCGGTCAGGGGATACACCGGGGAGCTGTTTTTT. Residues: CASSGAVRGYTGELFF.

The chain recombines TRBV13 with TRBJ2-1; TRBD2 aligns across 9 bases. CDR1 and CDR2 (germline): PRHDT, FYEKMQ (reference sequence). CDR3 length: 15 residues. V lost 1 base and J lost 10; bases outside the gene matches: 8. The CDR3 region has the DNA TGTGCCAGCAGCTTAGACCACCTAGCGGGGCGAGAGCAGTTCTTC. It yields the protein CASSLDHLAGREQFF.

The CDR3 nucleotides are TGTGCCTGGTTGGACAGGGGTCCCAACGAGCAGTACTTC. Translated: CAWLDRGPNEQYF. The rearrangement links TRBV30 to TRBJ2-7; 9 bases fit TRBD1. V lost 5 bases to trimming and J lost 5 bases; unmatched junction nucleotides: 7. This CDR3 region has 13 residues. Germline V gene data show CDR1 as GTSNPN and CDR2 as SVGIG (reference sequence).

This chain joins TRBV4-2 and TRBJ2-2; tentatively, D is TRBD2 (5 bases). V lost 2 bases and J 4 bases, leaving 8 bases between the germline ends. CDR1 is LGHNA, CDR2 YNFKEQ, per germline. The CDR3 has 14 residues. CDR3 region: CASSQPTSTGELFF. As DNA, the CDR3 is TGTGCCAGCAGCCAACCAACTAGCACCGGGGAGCTGTTTTTT.

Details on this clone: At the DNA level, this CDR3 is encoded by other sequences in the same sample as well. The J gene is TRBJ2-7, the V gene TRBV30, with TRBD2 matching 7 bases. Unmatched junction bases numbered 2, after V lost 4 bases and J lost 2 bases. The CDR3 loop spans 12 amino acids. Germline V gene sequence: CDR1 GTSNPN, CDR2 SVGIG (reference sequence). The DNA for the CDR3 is TGTGCCTGGACTAGCGGCACCTACGAGCAGTACTTC. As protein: CAWTSGTYEQYF.

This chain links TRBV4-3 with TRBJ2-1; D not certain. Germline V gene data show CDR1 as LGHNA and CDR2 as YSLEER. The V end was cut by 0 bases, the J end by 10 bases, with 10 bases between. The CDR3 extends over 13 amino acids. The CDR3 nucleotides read TGCGCCAGCAGCCAAGAGGTCTCCGAGGAGCAGTTCTTC. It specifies CASSQEVSEEQFF.

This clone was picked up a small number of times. The CDR3 nucleotides read TGTGCCACCCACTCACAGGGGGGTTCACCCCTCCACTTT. Its translation: CATHSQGGSPLHF. The chain couples TRBV28 to TRBJ1-6; TRBD1 aligns across 8 bases. The germline V gene encodes CDR1 MDHEN and CDR2 SYDVKM. The CDR3 is 13 residues long. After removal of 10 bases from V and 9 bases from J, the junction contained 8 bases not matched to a gene.

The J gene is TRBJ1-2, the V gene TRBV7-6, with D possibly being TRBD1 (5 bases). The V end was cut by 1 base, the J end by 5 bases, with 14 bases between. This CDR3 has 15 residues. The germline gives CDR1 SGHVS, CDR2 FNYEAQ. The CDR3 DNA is TGTGCCAGCAGCTTAGAGGCAGGGCAAGATTATGGCTACACCTTC. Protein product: CASSLEAGQDYGYTF.

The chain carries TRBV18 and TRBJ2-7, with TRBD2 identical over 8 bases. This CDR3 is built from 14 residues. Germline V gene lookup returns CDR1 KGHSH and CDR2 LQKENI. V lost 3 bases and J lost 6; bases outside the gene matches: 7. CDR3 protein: CASSPSGTRREQYF. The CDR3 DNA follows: TGTGCCAGCTCACCCTCCGGGACTAGACGCGAGCAGTACTTC.